This TCR beta chain was sequenced for a study of T cell changes during pregnancy in multiple sclerosis. Germline values: CDR1 SNHLY, CDR2 FYNNEI. The V and J ends lost 6 bases and 0 bases, in that order; junction bases with no gene match: 8. The CDR3 spans 16 residues. Measured with immunoSEQ multiplex PCR; TCRdb has only the in-frame clones, and not every one. In the table there are tens of thousands of clones, 85% to 90% of which are singletons. The chain recombines TRBV2 with TRBJ2-7, with 10 bases fitting TRBD1. This TCR was recovered from a female donor with multiple sclerosis, enrolled in a pregnancy study. Sequences were derived from CD4+ T cells from peripheral blood mononuclear cells, sampled in the first trimester of pregnancy. The CDR3 protein is CASRNRDRGGSYEQYF. CDR3 sequence (DNA): TGTGCCAGCAGGAACCGGGACAGGGGCGGCTCCTACGAGCAGTACTTC.